The rows below give T cell receptor beta chains drawn from one sample of a study of T cells in Graves' hyperthyroidism and ophthalmopathy. TCRdb reprocessed the multiplex PCR reads via MiXCR and lists one record per CDR3 protein. The data hold roughly 250,000 distinct CDR3 sequences, with approximately 23% observed a single time. The sample was blood. Every receptor here comes from a man aged 30 to 45 with Graves' ophthalmopathy. CDR3s include the opening cysteine and the closing phenylalanine or tryptophan. Fields, in order: J gene, D gene, V gene, clone size, CDR3 DNA, CDR3 protein. A D gene is named only where the DNA matches it firmly. Clone size appears in some rows only: once, few, many, or a class for an expanded clone.

TRBJ2-1 . TRBV11-2 few TGTGCCAGCAGCTTATCGCCGTACAATGAGCAGTTCTTC CASSLSPYNEQFF
TRBJ1-5 . TRBV2 few TGTGCCAGCAGTCAAGACGGGGGTTTCGGTCAGCCCCAGCATTTT CASSQDGGFGQPQHF
TRBJ1-2 . TRBV5-1 . TGCGCCAGCAGCTTGCCCCAGACGAACTATGGCTACACCTTC CASSLPQTNYGYTF
TRBJ2-1 . TRBV12-3/TRBV12-4 . TGTGCCAGCAGTCCCTTGGACAGAGACAATGAGCAGTTCTTC CASSPLDRDNEQFF
TRBJ2-2 TRBD2 TRBV5-1 . TGCGCCAGCAAAGGACTAGCGGACACCGGGGAGCTGTTTTTT CASKGLADTGELFF
TRBJ1-1 . TRBV28 many TGTGCCAGCAGTTCAGGGGCAGGAGAAGCTTTCTTT CASSSGAGEAFF
TRBJ1-5 . TRBV20-1 few TGCAGTGCACCTACAGGGATAGGGGATCAGCCCCAGCATTTT CSAPTGIGDQPQHF
TRBJ2-7 . TRBV20-1 many TGCAGTGCTACGGGGGGCGGGAGACTGGACGAGCAGTACTTC CSATGGGRLDEQYF
TRBJ2-3 TRBD2 TRBV28 many TGTGCCAGCAGTCGACTAGCGGGAGAAGGCACAGATACGCAGTATTTT CASSRLAGEGTDTQYF
TRBJ2-4 TRBD2 TRBV20-1 few TGCAGTGCTGGGAGGAGGTCCGGGACTAGCGGACCCTATCTGGCCAAAAACATTCAGTACTTC CSAGRRSGTSGPYLAKNIQYF
TRBJ1-1 . TRBV12-3/TRBV12-4 many TGTGCCAGCAGATACAGACAGTCCATGAACACTGAAGCTTTCTTT CASRYRQSMNTEAFF
TRBJ1-5 . TRBV20-1 few TGCAGTGCTAGGCCGGAGGGATTCAGCAATCAGCCCCAGCATTTT CSARPEGFSNQPQHF
TRBJ1-2 . TRBV13 many TGTGCCAGCAGCTTAGGCAGTACTAACTATGGCTACACCTTC CASSLGSTNYGYTF
TRBJ1-1 . TRBV7-9 few TGTGCCAGCAGCTTCCCGGAGACGGGGAACACTGAAGCTTTCTTT CASSFPETGNTEAFF
TRBJ1-3 . TRBV10-3 few TGTGCCATCAGTGAGGGGATAGACAGATTATCTGGAAACACCATATATTTT CAISEGIDRLSGNTIYF
TRBJ1-6 . TRBV24-1 few TGTGCCACCAGTGCGGCCAGGGCCAATTCACCCCTCCACTTT CATSAARANSPLHF
TRBJ1-2 TRBD1 TRBV9 many TGTGCCAGCAGCGTGAGATTAGGGCCAGGGGGTGGCTACACCTTC CASSVRLGPGGGYTF